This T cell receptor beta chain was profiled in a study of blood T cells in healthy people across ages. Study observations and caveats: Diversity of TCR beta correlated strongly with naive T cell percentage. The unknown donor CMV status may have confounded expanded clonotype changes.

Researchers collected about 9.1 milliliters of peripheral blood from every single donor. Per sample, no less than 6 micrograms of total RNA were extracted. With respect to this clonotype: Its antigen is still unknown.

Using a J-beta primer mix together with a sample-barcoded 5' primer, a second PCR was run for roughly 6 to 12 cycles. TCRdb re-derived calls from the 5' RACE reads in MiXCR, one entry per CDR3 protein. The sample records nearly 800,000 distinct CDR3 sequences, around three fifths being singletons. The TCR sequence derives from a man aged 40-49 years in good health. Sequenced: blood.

In DNA form, the CDR3 reads TGTGCCAGCTTCAGGGACATAGGCTACGAGCAGTACTTC. Residues: CASFRDIGYEQYF. The rearrangement links TRBV2 to TRBJ2-7, with D possibly being TRBD1 (6 bases). The germline V gene encodes CDR1 SNHLY and CDR2 FYNNEI. The CDR3 length is 13 residues. Trimming cost V 8 bases and J 3 bases, with 14 bases left between them.